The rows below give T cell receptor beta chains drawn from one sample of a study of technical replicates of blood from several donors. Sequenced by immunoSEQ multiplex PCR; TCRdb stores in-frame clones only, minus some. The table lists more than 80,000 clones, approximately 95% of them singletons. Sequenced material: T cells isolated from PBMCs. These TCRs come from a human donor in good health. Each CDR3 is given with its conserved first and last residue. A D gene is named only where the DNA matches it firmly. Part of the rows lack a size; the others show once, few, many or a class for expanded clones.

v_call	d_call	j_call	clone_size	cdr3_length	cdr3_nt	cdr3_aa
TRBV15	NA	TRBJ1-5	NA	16	TGTGCCACCAGCCGAGGGGTTGGACACCTCAATCAGCCCCAGCATTTT	CATSRGVGHLNQPQHF
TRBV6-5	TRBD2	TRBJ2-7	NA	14	TGTGCCAGCAGTTTTGGGACTAGCGACTACGAGCAGTACTTC	CASSFGTSDYEQYF
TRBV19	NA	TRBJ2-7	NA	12	TGTGCCAGTAGTGAAGCGGGCTACGAGCAGTACTTC	CASSEAGYEQYF
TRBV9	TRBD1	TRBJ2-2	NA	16	TGTGCCAGCAGCGTAGACTCGACAGGGGTCACCGGGGAGCTGTTTTTT	CASSVDSTGVTGELFF
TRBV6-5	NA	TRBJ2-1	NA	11	TGTGCCAGCAGATTTGGACTATCCCAGTTCTTC	CASRFGLSQFF
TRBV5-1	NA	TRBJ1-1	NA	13	TGCGCCAGCAGCTGGTCTAAGAGCACTGAAGCTTTCTTT	CASSWSKSTEAFF
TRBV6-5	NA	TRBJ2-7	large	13	TGTGCCAGCAGAGGAGGACAGAACTACGAGCAGTACTTC	CASRGGQNYEQYF
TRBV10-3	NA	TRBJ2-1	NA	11	TGTGCCACCACGGACTCAAATGAGCAGTTCTTC	CATTDSNEQFF
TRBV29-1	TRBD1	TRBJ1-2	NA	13	TGCAGCGTCTCGAGCGGAGACAGGGAAGGCTACACCTTC	CSVSSGDREGYTF
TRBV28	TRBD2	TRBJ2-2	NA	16	TGTGCCAGCAGTTCAGCGACTAGCGGGAGACCGGGGGAGCTGTTTTTT	CASSSATSGRPGELFF
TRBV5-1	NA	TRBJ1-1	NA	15	TGCGCCAGCAGACAAGATACGGTAGCGGGGCTGAAAGCTTTCTTT	CASRQDTVAGLKAFF
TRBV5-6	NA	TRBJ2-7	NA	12	TGTGCCAGCAGCTTGCTTACCGGGGAGCAGTACTTC	CASSLLTGEQYF
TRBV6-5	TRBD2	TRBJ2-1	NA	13	TGTGCCAGTAAGCGGGAGGGCTTGAATGAGCAGTTCTTC	CASKREGLNEQFF
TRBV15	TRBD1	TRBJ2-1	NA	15	TGTGCCACCAGCAGCCCCCGGGACAGTAACAATGAGCAGTTCTTC	CATSSPRDSNNEQFF
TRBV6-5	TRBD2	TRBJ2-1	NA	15	TGTGCCAGCAGTTATCTGAGCGGGAGGAACAATGAGCAGTTCTTC	CASSYLSGRNNEQFF
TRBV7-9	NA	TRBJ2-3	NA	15	TGTGCCAGCAGCGTGGCAGGATACACACTCGATACGCAGTATTTT	CASSVAGYTLDTQYF
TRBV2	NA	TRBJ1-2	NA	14	TGTGCCATCCCCATTTCGGATACGGCGGTTGGCTACACCTTC	CAIPISDTAVGYTF
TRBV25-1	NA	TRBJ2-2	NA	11	TGTGCCAGCCACTACACCGGGGAGCTGTTTTTT	CASHYTGELFF
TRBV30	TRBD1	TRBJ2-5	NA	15	TGTGCCTGGAGTCTGGGACAGGGGGCATCAGAGACCCAGTACTTC	CAWSLGQGASETQYF
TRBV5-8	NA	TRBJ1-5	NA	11	TGTGCCAGCAGCTTCGGTCAGCCCCAGCATTTT	CASSFGQPQHF
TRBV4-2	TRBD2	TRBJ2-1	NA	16	TGTGCCAGCAGCCAAGAAGGGCTAGCGGGTTACAATGAGCAGTTCTTC	CASSQEGLAGYNEQFF
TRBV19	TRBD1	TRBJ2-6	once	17	TGTGCCAGTGGTACGGGACAGGGCGCTTCTGGGGCCAACGTCCTGACTTTC	CASGTGQGASGANVLTF
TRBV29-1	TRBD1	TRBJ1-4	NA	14	TGCAGCGTCAAGAGCACAGGGGGTGGTGAAAAACTGTTTTTT	CSVKSTGGGEKLFF
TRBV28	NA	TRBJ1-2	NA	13	TGTGCCAGCAGTTTCAGAGGGGGAAATGGCTACACCTTC	CASSFRGGNGYTF
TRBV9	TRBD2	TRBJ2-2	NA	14	TGTGCCAGCAGCGGGACTAGCGGGGCCGGGGAGCTGTTTTTT	CASSGTSGAGELFF
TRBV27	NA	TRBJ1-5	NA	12	TGTGCCAGCAGTTTCGCGGGGAAGGCCCAGCATTTT	CASSFAGKAQHF
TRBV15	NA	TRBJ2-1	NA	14	TGTGCCATTAATCCAGGGGCAGGACCCAATGAGCAGTTCTTC	CAINPGAGPNEQFF
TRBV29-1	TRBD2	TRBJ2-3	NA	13	TGCAGCGTTTTTCGGGAGGGCACAGATACGCAGTATTTT	CSVFREGTDTQYF
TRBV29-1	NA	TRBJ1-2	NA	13	TGCAGCGTTGAAGGACTCCCTAACTATGGCTACACCTTC	CSVEGLPNYGYTF
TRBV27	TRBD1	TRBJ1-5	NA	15	TGTGCCAGCAGTTTCACAGGGGCAACCAATCAGCCCCAGCATTTT	CASSFTGATNQPQHF
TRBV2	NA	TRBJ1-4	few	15	TGTGCCAGCAGCGTCCGACAGGTGGGAAATGAAAAACTGTTTTTT	CASSVRQVGNEKLFF
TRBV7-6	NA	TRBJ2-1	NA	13	TGTGCCAGCAGCTCCTTCTTACGGAATGAGCAGTTCTTC	CASSSFLRNEQFF
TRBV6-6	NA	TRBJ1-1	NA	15	TGTGCCAGCATAGGGGCTCAGGTGGGATACCCTGAAGCTTTCTTT	CASIGAQVGYPEAFF
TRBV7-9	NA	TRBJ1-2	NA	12	TGTGCCAGCACTACCCTCAACTATGGCTACACCTTC	CASTTLNYGYTF
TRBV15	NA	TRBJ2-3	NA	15	TGTGCCACCAGCCGCAGGGTAATCGGCACAGATACGCAGTATTTT	CATSRRVIGTDTQYF
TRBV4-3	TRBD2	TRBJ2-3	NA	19	TGCGCCAGCAGCCAAGATACTGACTTAGGACTAGCGGACACAGATACGCAGTATTTT	CASSQDTDLGLADTDTQYF
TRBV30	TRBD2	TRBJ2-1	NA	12	TGTGCCTGGAGTCCTCCGGGGGGAAAGCAGTTCTTC	CAWSPPGGKQFF
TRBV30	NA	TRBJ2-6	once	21	TGTGCCTGGAGTGTACAAGGCAGCAATAGCGTTTCCTACTCTGGGGCCAACGTCCTGACTTTC	CAWSVQGSNSVSYSGANVLTF
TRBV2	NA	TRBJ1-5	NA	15	TGTGCCAGCAGTGAACATCGGCAGGGCAATCAGCCCCAGCATTTT	CASSEHRQGNQPQHF
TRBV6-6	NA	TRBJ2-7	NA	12	TGTGCCAGCAGTGGCAATTCCTACGAGCAGTACTTC	CASSGNSYEQYF
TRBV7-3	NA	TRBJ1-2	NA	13	TGTGCCAGCAGGGTGGGCACTAACTATGGCTACACCTTC	CASRVGTNYGYTF
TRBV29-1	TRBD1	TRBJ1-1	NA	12	TGCAGCGCCCGGGGGGACAGGACTGAAGCTTTCTTT	CSARGDRTEAFF
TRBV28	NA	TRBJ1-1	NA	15	TGTGCCAGCAGTTGGGGCAGGGCCCCGAACACTGAAGCTTTCTTT	CASSWGRAPNTEAFF
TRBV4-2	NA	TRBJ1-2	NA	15	TGTGCCAGCAGCCAAGCCCTTGACAGACACTATGGCTACACCTTC	CASSQALDRHYGYTF
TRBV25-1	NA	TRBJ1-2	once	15	TGTGCCAGCAGTGAAAAGGGGCTATCGGGGGGTGGCTACACCTTC	CASSEKGLSGGGYTF
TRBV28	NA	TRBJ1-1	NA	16	TGTGCCAGCAGTCCCACCAATATAGTGTTGAACACTGAAGCTTTCTTT	CASSPTNIVLNTEAFF
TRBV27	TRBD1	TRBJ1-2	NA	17	TGTGCCAGCAGTTTATTAGGGACAGGGGGCTTTAACTATGGCTACACCTTC	CASSLLGTGGFNYGYTF
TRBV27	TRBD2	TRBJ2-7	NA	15	TGTGCCAGCAGTTTTTCACTAGCGGGGACCTACGAGCAGTACTTC	CASSFSLAGTYEQYF
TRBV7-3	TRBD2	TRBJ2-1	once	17	TGTGCCAGCAGCCTAAGACTAGCGGGAGAACCAAACAATGAGCAGTTCTTC	CASSLRLAGEPNNEQFF
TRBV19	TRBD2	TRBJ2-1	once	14	TGTGCCAGCGCTCCTAGCGGGAGGAGTAGTGAGCAGTTCTTC	CASAPSGRSSEQFF
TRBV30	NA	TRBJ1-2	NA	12	TGTGCCTGGAGTCTGCGGGACTATGGCTACACCTTC	CAWSLRDYGYTF
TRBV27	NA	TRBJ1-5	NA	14	TGTGCCAGCAGTCCGACAGATAGCAATCAGCCCCAGCATTTT	CASSPTDSNQPQHF
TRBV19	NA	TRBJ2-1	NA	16	TGTGCCAGTAGTATAGATCTAGGGGGAAGTTACAATGAGCAGTTCTTC	CASSIDLGGSYNEQFF
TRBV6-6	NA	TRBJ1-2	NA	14	TGTGCCAGCAGCGACACGTACGCCTTCGATGGCTACACCTTC	CASSDTYAFDGYTF
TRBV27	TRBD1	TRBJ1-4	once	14	TGTGCCAGCAGTTCCCAGGGGGCTAATGAAAAACTGTTTTTT	CASSSQGANEKLFF
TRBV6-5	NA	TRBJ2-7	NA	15	TGTGCCAGCAGTTTCCCCGACAGAGAATTAGACGAGCAGTACTTC	CASSFPDRELDEQYF
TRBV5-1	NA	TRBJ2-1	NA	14	TGCGCCAGCAGCTTGATTAGGCGGGGAGATGAGCAGTTCTTC	CASSLIRRGDEQFF
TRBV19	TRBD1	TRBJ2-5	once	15	TGTGCCAGTAGTCGCCTGGACAGGGATGGAGAGACCCAGTACTTC	CASSRLDRDGETQYF
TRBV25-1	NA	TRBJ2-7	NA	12	TGTGCCAGCAGTTCCGGGACCTACGAGCAGTACTTC	CASSSGTYEQYF